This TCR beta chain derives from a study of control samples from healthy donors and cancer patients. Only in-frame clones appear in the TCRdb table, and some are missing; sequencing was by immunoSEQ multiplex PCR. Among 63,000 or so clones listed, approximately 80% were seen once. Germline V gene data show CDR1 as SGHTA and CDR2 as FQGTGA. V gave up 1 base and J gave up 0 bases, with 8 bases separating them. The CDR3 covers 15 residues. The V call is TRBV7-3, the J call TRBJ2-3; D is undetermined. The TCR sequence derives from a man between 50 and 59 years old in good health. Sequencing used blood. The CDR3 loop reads CASSLNPTSTDTQYF. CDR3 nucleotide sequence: TGTGCCAGCAGCTTAAATCCGACTAGCACAGATACGCAGTATTTT.